This entry lists 27 T cell receptor beta chains sequenced from one sample in a study of shared clonotypes between healthy human individuals. Method: immunoSEQ multiplex PCR; TCRdb's copy keeps in-frame clones and lacks some. The sample has some 2 million clones, about 95% seen once. Naive CD8 cells were CD45RO-negative, positively selected for CCR7, excluding terminally differentiated effector memory CD45RA+ cells. Sequencing was done on a sample of naive CD8+ T cells sorted from blood. The origin of the receptors is a man between 18 and 35 years old in good health.

V gene TRBV30 combines with J gene TRBJ2-7, with TRBD1 as a possible D gene (6 bases). Germline V gene sequence: CDR1 GTSNPN, CDR2 SVGIG (reference sequence). The V gene lost 5 bases and the J gene lost 1 base, with 12 bases spanning the gap. This CDR3 has 13 amino acids. CDR3 sequence: CAWQGLSSYEQYF. The CDR3 nucleotides are TGTGCCTGGCAGGGGCTATCTTCCTACGAGCAGTACTTC.

This clone appeared once. The J gene is TRBJ2-7, the V gene TRBV9, with 10 positions matching TRBD2. Germline trimming cut 2 bases from V and 6 bases from J; bases unmatched to any gene: 11. CDR3 length: 16 amino acids. Germline V gives CDR1 SGDLS, CDR2 YYNGEE. In DNA, the CDR3 is TGTGCCAGCAGCGTGTCCAGCGGGAGGGCCGAGGGCGAGCAGTACTTC. Its translation is CASSVSSGRAEGEQYF. Variable domain in full (rest from reference TRBV9 and TRBJ2-7): DSGVTQTPKHLITATGQRVTLRCSPRSGDLSVYWYQQSLDQGLQFLIQYYNGEERAKGNILERFSAQQFPDLHSELNLSSLELGDSALYFCASSVSSGRAEGEQYFGPGTRLTVT.

J is TRBJ2-2 and V is TRBV6-5; D not certain. CDR1 and CDR2 (germline): MNHEY, SVGAGI. The CDR3 is made up of 14 amino acids. The ends were cut back, 5 bases at V and 8 bases at J, with 15 bases in the middle. The CDR3 sequence: CASSTEPLAGELFF. DNA of the CDR3: TGTGCCAGCAGTACAGAACCCCTGGCTGGGGAGCTGTTTTTT.

This chain uses TRBV21-1 with TRBJ2-4; TRBD2, the table's D call, lacks a check against the DNA. TRBV21-1 is an annotated pseudogene. The CDR3 has 18 residues. The CDR3 nucleotides are TGTGCCAGCAGCCCTCGGGGGACTAGCGCCCTAGCCAAAAACATTCAGTACTTC. Its translation: CASSPRGTSALAKNIQYF.

The chain uses TRBV10-3 and TRBJ2-7; tentatively, D is TRBD1 or TRBD2 (5 bases each). The CDR3 runs to 14 residues. V lost 3 bases and J 2 bases, leaving 11 bases between the germline ends. CDR1 is ENHRY, CDR2 SYGVKD, per germline. CDR3 coding DNA: TGTGCCATCAGTGATAGAGGGACGGCCTACGAGCAGTACTTC. This encodes CAISDRGTAYEQYF.

V is TRBV7-9 and J is TRBJ2-7, with TRBD2 matching over 7 bases. Germline lookup yields CDR1 SEHNR and CDR2 FQNEAQ (reference sequence). The CDR3 is 15 amino acids. The V segment lost 5 bases and the J segment 0 bases; nucleotides outside the gene matches: 7. CDR3 sequence (DNA): TGTGCCAGCAGCACCCCGAGCGGGGACTCCTACGAGCAGTACTTC. Amino acids: CASSTPSGDSYEQYF.

The DNA for the CDR3 is TGTGCCAGCAGTGCAGGGTACCATTCACCCCTCCACTTT. Translating gives CASSAGYHSPLHF. This chain joins TRBV25-1 and TRBJ1-6; a weak D match, TRBD1 (5 bases). The germline gives CDR1 MGHDK, CDR2 SYGVNS. The V end lost 4 bases, the J end lost 8 bases, and 9 bases lay between the germline ends. The CDR3 consists of 13 residues.

V usage is TRBV27 and J usage is TRBJ2-5, with D unresolved. V shed 3 bases and J shed 3 bases, with 8 bases lying between them. This CDR3 is built from 13 residues. Germline CDR1 MNHEY, CDR2 SMNVEV (reference sequence). This CDR3 reads CASSFAAEETQYF. CDR3 DNA: TGTGCCAGCAGTTTCGCCGCGGAAGAGACCCAGTACTTC.

The chain couples TRBV11-2 to TRBJ2-2, with 7 bases identical to TRBD1. Germline values: CDR1 SGHAT, CDR2 FQNNGV. With 5 bases clipped from V and 6 bases from J, the junction kept 9 bases outside the gene matches. The CDR3 runs to 15 residues. The CDR3 DNA sequence: TGTGCCAGCAGCCCCCCTGGACAGGTTGCCGGGGAGCTGTTTTTT. It translates to CASSPPGQVAGELFF.

The chain has TRBV9 and TRBJ1-2; D is uncertain. Germline CDR1 and CDR2: SGDLS and YYNGEE. CDR3 length equals 11 residues. Between the trimmed V and J ends, which lost 3 bases and 8 bases, there was a span of 8 bases. CDR3: CASSASSGYTF. In nucleotides, the CDR3 is TGTGCCAGCAGCGCTAGCTCAGGCTACACCTTC.

This clone has just one count. The identical CDR3 is also encoded by other nucleotide sequences in the sample. This rearrangement joins TRBV5-1 to TRBJ1-2; D is unclear. Germline values: CDR1 SGHRS, CDR2 YFSETQ. V was shortened by 4 bases and J by 0 bases, with 7 bases between the two germline ends. This CDR3 has 13 residues. The CDR3 loop is CASSPGTNYGYTF. CDR3 DNA sequence: TGCGCCAGCAGCCCCGGGACTAACTATGGCTACACCTTC.

The chain employs TRBV4-3 and TRBJ1-6, with 8 bases aligning to TRBD1. After removal of 0 bases from V and 9 bases from J, the junction contained 4 bases not matched to a gene. Germline V CDR1 and CDR2: LGHNA, YSLEER. The CDR3 sequence is 15 residues long. The CDR3 loop reads CASSQDPGTGSPLHF. DNA of the CDR3: TGCGCCAGCAGCCAAGATCCGGGGACAGGTTCACCCCTCCACTTT.

This clone appeared a few times. This sequence joins TRBV6-5 and TRBJ1-6; D is unresolved. V lost 1 base and J lost 8, with 15 bases in between. The germline V gene encodes CDR1 MNHEY and CDR2 SVGAGI. This CDR3 is 16 amino acids long. DNA of the CDR3: TGTGCCAGCAGTTACTTGGGCCCACAGCTCGATTCACCCCTCCACTTT. As protein: CASSYLGPQLDSPLHF.

The chain links TRBV7-2 to TRBJ2-1, with TRBD1 matching over 8 bases. CDR3 length: 15 residues. J gave up 6 bases and V 7 bases, and 11 bases lay outside the gene matches. Looked up from germline, CDR1 is SGHTA and CDR2 is FQGNSA. CDR3 sequence (DNA): TGTGCCAGCATCAAGGGGGGACAGGCGGCCAATGAGCAGTTCTTC. The encoded protein is CASIKGGQAANEQFF.

This clone was detected only a few times. The chain uses TRBV27 and TRBJ1-6; D not resolved. Trimming stripped 6 bases from V and 10 bases from J, with 13 bases between. The germline CDR1 and CDR2 sequences are MNHEY and SMNVEV (reference sequence). CDR3 length equals 13 residues. The CDR3 sequence: CASSPGFSSPLHF. CDR3 nucleotide sequence: TGTGCCAGCAGCCCCGGGTTTAGCTCACCCCTCCACTTT.

About this clone: Distinct nucleotide sequences in the sample also encode this CDR3. The J gene is TRBJ2-7, the V gene TRBV15, with D perhaps TRBD1 (5 bases). The CDR3 extends over 13 amino acids. Trimming took 3 bases from V and 7 from J, leaving 13 bases between them. CDR1 and CDR2 (germline): LNHNV, YYDKDF (reference sequence). The CDR3 bases are TGTGCCACCAGCAGTGGCACAGGTGGGGAGCAGTACTTC. Translation gives CATSSGTGGEQYF.

The chain carries TRBV7-6 and TRBJ2-3, with a possible D match to TRBD2 (6 bases). V lost 0 bases and J 3 bases, leaving 13 bases between the germline ends. This CDR3 has 16 amino acids. CDR1 is SGHVS, CDR2 FNYEAQ, per germline. The CDR3 reads CASSLAASLATDTQYF. CDR3 nucleotide sequence: TGTGCCAGCAGCTTAGCGGCGTCACTAGCTACAGATACGCAGTATTTT.

V and J are TRBV2 and TRBJ2-2; 8 bases align to TRBD1. J lost 7 bases, V lost 7 bases, and 14 bases had no gene match. The germline CDR1 and CDR2 sequences are SNHLY and FYNNEI. The CDR3 sequence is 16 residues long. The CDR3 nucleotides are TGTGCCAGCATCGCCCGACAGGGGTACCCCATCGGGGAGCTGTTTTTT. Translated, it gives CASIARQGYPIGELFF. The complete variable domain, with remaining parts taken from reference TRBV2 and TRBJ2-2, reads EPEVTQTPSHQVTQMGQEVILRCVPISNHLYFYWYRQILGQKVEFLVSFYNNEISEKSEIFDDQFSVERPDGSNFTLKIRSTKLEDSAMYFCASIARQGYPIGELFFGEGSRLTVL.

The rearrangement joins TRBV2 to TRBJ1-2; D gene unclear. CDR3 size: 13 residues. Trimming pared 3 bases from V and 4 bases from J, leaving 9 bases between. Per germline, CDR1 SNHLY and CDR2 FYNNEI. CDR3 loop: CASSEGRGYGYTF. CDR3 in DNA: TGTGCCAGCAGTGAGGGTCGGGGCTATGGCTACACCTTC.

The rearrangement links TRBV5-1 to TRBJ1-2; D possibly corresponds to TRBD1 (5 bases). V shed 0 bases and J shed 6 bases, with 12 bases lying between them. This CDR3 is 14 amino acids long. CDR1 is SGHRS and CDR2 is YFSETQ in the germline V gene. The CDR3 sequence is CASSLVWGDDGYTF. As DNA, the CDR3 is TGCGCCAGCAGCTTGGTTTGGGGGGATGATGGCTACACCTTC.

The V and J genes are TRBV11-2 and TRBJ2-7; 7 nucleotides agree with TRBD1. Germline V CDR1 and CDR2: SGHAT, FQNNGV. The CDR3 covers 16 residues. J lost 1 base, V lost 0 bases, and 6 bases had no gene match. The CDR3 loop reads CASSLDAGTASYEQYF. The CDR3 region has the DNA TGTGCCAGCAGCTTAGATGCAGGGACAGCATCCTACGAGCAGTACTTC.

The rearrangement uses TRBV28 and TRBJ2-5; D unclear. This CDR3 spans 15 amino acids. Germline CDR1 reads MDHEN; CDR2 reads SYDVKM. The V end was cut by 3 bases, the J end by 1 base, with 12 bases between. This CDR3 reads CASSFGPDGQETQYF. As DNA, the CDR3 is TGTGCCAGCAGTTTCGGCCCGGACGGCCAAGAGACCCAGTACTTC.

In its sample, this clone was seen once. V gene TRBV6-5 combines with J gene TRBJ2-7; 7 positions agree with TRBD2. Germline V lookup: CDR1 MNHEY, CDR2 SVGAGI. Trimming at V came to 2 bases and at J to 4 bases, leaving 8 bases not matched to a gene. This CDR3 region has 15 residues. CDR3 nucleotide sequence: TGTGCCAGCAGTTACGGGGAGGGTCTGTGGTACGAGCAGTACTTC. Its protein product is CASSYGEGLWYEQYF.

As concerns this clone: The same CDR3 can be traced to other DNA sequences in this sample. J is TRBJ2-3 and V is TRBV7-9; D gene unclear. Per germline, CDR1 SEHNR and CDR2 FQNEAQ (reference sequence). The CDR3 loop spans 15 amino acids. V was pared by 0 bases and J by 0 bases, with 7 bases between. The CDR3 DNA is TGTGCCAGCAGCTTAGCAGGGTCTAGCACAGATACGCAGTATTTT. Residues: CASSLAGSSTDTQYF.

The chain combines TRBV6-1 with TRBJ2-7, with D perhaps matching TRBD2 (5 bases). The CDR3 loop spans 14 amino acids. V was cut by 2 bases and J by 1 base, with 9 bases left in between. Germline loops: CDR1 MNHNS, CDR2 SASEGT. CDR3 region: CASSEYGISYEQYF. CDR3 sequence (DNA): TGTGCCAGCAGTGAATACGGGATATCCTACGAGCAGTACTTC.

This clone appeared once. Written as DNA, the CDR3 is TGCAGCGTTGAAGATGGGCAGGGGGGGGCCCAGCATTTT. This encodes CSVEDGQGGAQHF. V usage is TRBV29-1 and J usage is TRBJ1-5; 7 bases fit TRBD1. V lost 0 bases to trimming and J lost 11 bases; unmatched junction nucleotides: 7. CDR3 length: 13 amino acids. CDR1 SQVTM and CDR2 ANQGSEA come from the germline V gene. The complete variable domain, with remaining parts taken from reference TRBV29-1 and TRBJ1-5, reads SAVISQKPSRDICQRGTSLTIQCQVDSQVTMMFWYRQQPGQSLTLIATANQGSEATYESGFVIDKFPISRPNLTFSTLTVSNMSPEDSSIYLCSVEDGQGGAQHFGDGTRLSIL.

This clone was counted a single time. The chain is built from TRBV4-2 and TRBJ2-7; D may be TRBD1 (5 bases). V shed 0 bases and J shed 6 bases, with 9 bases lying between them. The germline gives CDR1 LGHNA, CDR2 YNFKEQ. The CDR3 totals 13 residues. DNA for the CDR3: TGTGCCAGCAGCCAAGATCCGACAGCCGAGCAGTACTTC. Its protein product is CASSQDPTAEQYF.